Following are 24 T cell receptor beta chains from one sample sequenced in a study of T cells in Graves' hyperthyroidism and ophthalmopathy. Authors of the study amplified TCR beta CDR3 regions from RNA transcripts. The HTBI primer set drove a first-round RT-PCR of the TCR CDR3. TCRdb redid the calling of the multiplex PCR reads with MiXCR, one entry per CDR3 protein. Here the sample spans some 620,000 distinct CDR3 sequences, 15% to 20% being singletons. Sequencing was carried out using blood. The source is a woman aged 25 to 39 with Graves' hyperthyroidism.

This clonotype has just a few counts. The chain links TRBV7-8 to TRBJ2-7; D is unresolved. There are 15 residues in the CDR3. Germline V gene sequence: CDR1 SGHVS, CDR2 FQNEAQ. Trimming removed 0 bases at V and 0 bases at J, with 9 bases between. CDR3 DNA sequence: TGTGCCAGCAGCTTAGCCCCCGTCACCTCCTACGAGCAGTACTTC. Translated, it gives CASSLAPVTSYEQYF.

This clonotype appeared many times. The CDR3 DNA reads TGCAGTGCTAGAGACGGCGGGAGCACAGATACGCAGTATTTT. This sequence encodes CSARDGGSTDTQYF. The V and J genes are TRBV20-1 and TRBJ2-3, with a weak D call TRBD2 (5 bases). The V gene lost 0 bases and the J gene lost 0 bases, with 7 bases spanning the gap. Germline values: CDR1 DFQATT, CDR2 SNEGSKA (reference sequence). CDR3 length: 14 residues.

The sample holds many counts of this clonotype. The rearrangement links TRBV11-2 to TRBJ2-3; D uncertain. CDR1 is SGHAT and CDR2 is FQNNGV in the germline V gene. The CDR3 extends over 11 amino acids. Trimming removed 8 bases from V and 4 bases from J, with 7 bases in between. DNA for the CDR3: TGTGCCAGCGCCATTTCAGATACGCAGTATTTT. It yields the protein CASAISDTQYF.

The gene calls are TRBV15 and TRBJ1-6; no firm D call. CDR1 and CDR2 from the germline V gene are LNHNV and YYDKDF (reference sequence). This CDR3 is 16 amino acids long. Trimming removed 0 bases at V and 5 bases at J, with 11 bases between. The CDR3 coding sequence is TGTGCCACCAGCAGAGATAGGCTAAAGGATAATTCACCCCTCCACTTT. Translation: CATSRDRLKDNSPLHF.

CDR3 sequence (DNA): TGTGCCAGCAGCTTATCGATAGGGGCCGGCAATCAGCCCCAGCATTTT. This translates into CASSLSIGAGNQPQHF. J is TRBJ1-5 and V is TRBV7-9; possible D gene TRBD1, 5 bases. Trimming removed 2 bases at V and 2 bases at J, with 13 bases between. The CDR3 is 16 residues long. Germline-derived CDR1 and CDR2 are SEHNR and FQNEAQ (reference sequence).

This clonotype occurred many times. V usage is TRBV6-1 and J usage is TRBJ2-3, with D possibly matching TRBD1 (7 bases). The germline gives CDR1 MNHNS, CDR2 SASEGT. This CDR3 contains 14 residues. V lost 3 bases and J lost 7, with 14 bases in between. This CDR3 is CASSDRQGGYTQYF. The CDR3 DNA is TGTGCCAGCAGTGATAGGCAGGGGGGCTATACGCAGTATTTT.

The V gene is TRBV6-1, the J gene TRBJ2-5; 13 nucleotides match TRBD2. The germline V gene has CDR1 MNHNS and CDR2 SASEGT. This CDR3 is built from 16 residues. V was pared by 6 bases and J by 5 bases, with 9 bases of the junction left unmatched. The CDR3 protein is CASSWNGLAGVETQYF. The CDR3 DNA is TGTGCCAGCAGCTGGAACGGACTAGCGGGAGTTGAGACCCAGTACTTC.

The table lists this clonotype with a few counts. The rearrangement links TRBV6-1 to TRBJ2-5; no reliable D call. This CDR3 spans 12 amino acids. Trimming took off 10 bases at V and 9 bases at J, with 18 bases between the two ends. Germline CDR1 is MNHNS and CDR2 is SASEGT. The CDR3 loop is CATTGPTTAQYF. The CDR3 DNA follows: TGTGCCACCACCGGACCCACCACCGCCCAGTACTTC.

The chain joins TRBV4-3 to TRBJ2-7, with D possibly matching TRBD2 (5 bases). CDR3 size: 16 residues. V shed 0 bases and J shed 2 bases, with 14 bases lying between them. The germline gives CDR1 LGHNA, CDR2 YSLEER. CDR3 DNA sequence: TGCGCCAGCAGCCAAGATAGCGAAGGGTCCCCCTACGAGCAGTACTTC. This encodes CASSQDSEGSPYEQYF.

The gene calls are TRBV30 and TRBJ2-7; TRBD1 matches 7 bases. The germline CDR1 and CDR2 sequences are GTSNPN and SVGIG (reference sequence). V gave up 2 bases and J gave up 5 bases; unmatched junction bases: 3. CDR3 length equals 12 residues. The DNA for the CDR3 is TGTGCCTGGAGTCGACAGGGCGACGAGCAGTACTTC. Protein sequence: CAWSRQGDEQYF.

At least ten counts were recorded for this clonotype. The rearrangement uses TRBV11-1 and TRBJ2-7; D uncertain. The V end was cut by 5 bases, the J end by 3 bases, with 11 bases between. The CDR3 has 13 residues. CDR1 and CDR2 from the germline V gene are SGHAT and FQDESV (reference sequence). The CDR3 nucleotides read TGTGCCAGCAGCCACGCTGTGGGCTACGAGCAGTACTTC. This gives the protein CASSHAVGYEQYF. The whole variable domain, filled in from reference TRBV11-1 and TRBJ2-7, reads EAEVAQSPRYKITEKSQAVAFWCDPISGHATLYWYRQILGQGPELLVQFQDESVVDDSQLPKDRFSAERLKGVDSTLKIQPAELGDSAMYLCASSHAVGYEQYFGPGTRLTVT.

As for this clonotype: A much larger clone differs by one base, so this may be a read error. The chain recombines TRBV29-1 with TRBJ1-1, with D perhaps TRBD1 (6 bases). The CDR3 totals 12 residues. V was pared by 5 bases and J by 5 bases, with 12 bases between. CDR1 and CDR2 from the germline V gene are SQVTM and ANQGSEA. The CDR3 loop reads CSVPIGGTEAFF. The CDR3 nucleotides are TGCAGCGTTCCGATAGGGGGAACTGAAGCTTTCTTT.

On this clonotype: With a much larger clone just one base away, this may be a read error. The chain has TRBV5-1 and TRBJ2-2; 7 bases are shared with TRBD2. This CDR3 comprises 17 residues. CDR1 is SGHRS, CDR2 YFSETQ, per germline. The CDR3 protein is CASSLHQAGEGTGELIF. The DNA for the CDR3 is TGCGCCAGCAGCTTGCATCAGGCGGGAGAGGGCACCGGGGAGCTGATTTTT.

The CDR3 nucleotides are TGTGCCAGCAGCACTTCGGGACTAGCGGGAGACGAGCAGTACTTC. The encoded protein is CASSTSGLAGDEQYF. The chain joins TRBV11-2 to TRBJ2-7, with 14 bases fitting TRBD2. The CDR3 is 15 residues long. In germline, CDR1 is SGHAT, CDR2 FQNNGV. J gave up 5 bases and V 5 bases, and 5 bases lay outside the gene matches.

This clonotype has ten or more counts. For the CDR3, the DNA is TGTGCCAGCAGCCAAGAAGGAGGGGAGGATGGCTACACCTTC. Its translation: CASSQEGGEDGYTF. The V gene is TRBV3-1, the J gene TRBJ1-2; tentatively, D is TRBD1 (5 bases). Trimming shortened V by 0 bases and J by 6 bases, and 11 bases separated the two germline ends. The CDR3 is made up of 14 amino acids. In germline, CDR1 is LGHDT, CDR2 YNNKEL (reference sequence).

In its sample, this clonotype was seen many times. This rearrangement joins TRBV11-2 to TRBJ2-7; 11 nucleotides agree with TRBD2. Germline assignment: CDR1 SGHAT and CDR2 FQNNGV. J was trimmed by 4 bases and V by 1 base; bases with no gene match: 6. The CDR3 is made up of 16 amino acids. The CDR3 protein is CASSLVTSGKGYEQYF. CDR3 bases: TGTGCCAGCAGCTTAGTGACTAGCGGGAAAGGATACGAGCAGTACTTC.

This clonotype was observed many times. The V call is TRBV24-1, the J call TRBJ2-1; D unresolved. V lost 4 bases, J lost 10 bases, and 13 bases lay in between. Looked up from germline, CDR1 is KGHDR and CDR2 is SFDVKD. The CDR3 has 13 amino acids. The CDR3, as DNA: TGTGCCACCAGTGACTCAGTGCAACAGGAGCAGTTCTTC. As protein: CATSDSVQQEQFF.

This clonotype was counted at least ten times. CDR3 residues: CASSSDVGPTFYNEQFF. The CDR3 DNA reads TGTGCCAGCAGTTCAGATGTGGGACCCACGTTTTACAATGAGCAGTTCTTC. The V and J genes are TRBV6-1 and TRBJ2-1; either TRBD1 or TRBD2 may supply D (5 bases each). The CDR3 length is 17 residues. From germline, CDR1 is MNHNS and CDR2 SASEGT. Trimming stripped 5 bases from V and 4 bases from J, with 21 bases between.

In this sample, this clonotype turned up many times. V gene TRBV3-1 combines with J gene TRBJ1-1; D is undetermined. CDR3 length: 13 residues. The V and J ends lost 4 bases and 4 bases respectively, with 10 bases between them. From germline, CDR1 is LGHDT and CDR2 YNNKEL (reference sequence). The CDR3 is CASSLQPPTEAFF. The CDR3 nucleotides read TGTGCCAGCAGCCTGCAGCCCCCCACTGAAGCTTTCTTT.

This clonotype has at least ten counts. This sequence joins TRBV27 and TRBJ2-1, with TRBD2 matching over 9 bases. The CDR3 contains 18 residues. Germline V gene lookup returns CDR1 MNHEY and CDR2 SMNVEV (reference sequence). V lost 2 bases and J lost 1; bases outside the gene matches: 9. The CDR3 DNA follows: TGTGCCAGCAGTTTAAGGCTAGCGGGAATCCTGTCCTACAATGAGCAGTTCTTC. This gives the protein CASSLRLAGILSYNEQFF.

This clonotype was observed a handful of times. The V and J genes are TRBV7-2 and TRBJ1-2; TRBD1 matches at 7 bases. Germline-derived CDR1 and CDR2 are SGHTA and FQGNSA. With V trimmed by 1 base and J by 7 bases, 6 bases remained unmatched. This CDR3 contains 14 residues. In DNA, the CDR3 is TGTGCCAGCAGCTTAGTCACAGGGGAGGGTGGCTACACCTTC. Translation: CASSLVTGEGGYTF. The variable domain in full, with the rest retrieved from reference TRBV7-2 and TRBJ1-2, is GAGVSQSPSNKVTEKGKDVELRCDPISGHTALYWYRQSLGQGLEFLIYFQGNSAPDKSGLPSDRFSAERTGGSVSTLTIQRTQQEDSAVYLCASSLVTGEGGYTFGSGTRLTVV.

This clonotype was counted only a few times. This chain uses TRBV29-1 with TRBJ2-3; 8 bases line up with TRBD1. Germline values: CDR1 SQVTM, CDR2 ANQGSEA. The length of the CDR3 is 14 residues. Trimming removed 6 bases from V and 4 bases from J; junction bases left unmatched: 9. The CDR3 nucleotides are TGCAGCGTGTCAGTGACAGGGGCGGCAGATACGCAGTATTTT. It encodes CSVSVTGAADTQYF.

The chain uses TRBV15 and TRBJ1-1; tentative D call: TRBD1 (5 bases). The ends were cut back, 1 base at V and 8 bases at J, with 14 bases in the middle. The CDR3 is 14 residues long. Germline V gives CDR1 LNHNV, CDR2 YYDKDF (reference sequence). The CDR3 reads CATSRGPGKPEAFF. In DNA form, the CDR3 reads TGTGCCACCAGCAGAGGCCCAGGGAAGCCCGAAGCTTTCTTT.

This clonotype turned up a few times. The chain recombines TRBV4-1 with TRBJ1-4, with D unclear. V gave up 4 bases and J gave up 8 bases, with 17 bases separating them. CDR3 length: 15 residues. Germline CDR1 reads MGHRA; CDR2 reads YSYEKL. The CDR3: CASSRPQSGDEKLFF. As DNA, the CDR3 is TGCGCCAGCAGCCGTCCCCAGAGCGGAGACGAAAAACTGTTTTTT.